Below are 18 T cell receptor beta chains sequenced from a single sample in a study of blood T cells in healthy people across ages. A sample-barcoded 5' primer and a J-beta primer mix were used in a second PCR of about 7 to 12 cycles. MiXCR, applied by TCRdb to the 5' RACE reads, yields one record per CDR3 protein. The sample gives 700,000 to 900,000 distinct CDR3 sequences, about 48% of which show up once; roughly 37% is in the top ten. The specimen sequenced was blood. These receptors came from a man older than 75 in good health.

The V gene is TRBV4-2, the J gene TRBJ2-1; 13 nucleotides align to TRBD2. The CDR3 contains 16 residues. Losses at the gene ends were 1 base for V and 7 bases for J; bases not matched to a gene: 4. Germline lookup yields CDR1 LGHNA and CDR2 YNFKEQ. CDR3 in DNA: TGTGCCAGCAGCCAAGGGACTAGCGGGAGTTTTAATGAGCAGTTCTTC. The encoded protein is CASSQGTSGSFNEQFF.

This clonotype was seen more than once but under ten times. J is TRBJ1-6 and V is TRBV21-1; the table's D gene call, TRBD1, was not cross checked with the DNA. TRBV21-1 represents a pseudogene. The CDR3 is made up of 19 amino acids. Here the CDR3 reads CASSKLQHTFGTAHSPLHF. Written as DNA, the CDR3 is TGTGCCAGCAGCAAACTCCAGCATACGTTCGGGACAGCCCATTCACCCCTCCACTTT.

This clonotype was observed a few times. The chain employs TRBV5-1 and TRBJ2-5; D is possibly TRBD1 (5 bases). CDR3 length equals 14 residues. V was shortened by 0 bases and J by 7 bases, with 13 bases between the two germline ends. CDR1 and CDR2 (germline): SGHRS, YFSETQ. In DNA, the CDR3 is TGCGCCAGCAGCTTGGAAGGGCGTCAGGGGACCCAGTACTTC. It encodes CASSLEGRQGTQYF.

The chain combines TRBV5-1 with TRBJ2-7; D might be TRBD2 (6 bases). Germline-derived CDR1 and CDR2 are SGHRS and YFSETQ. The CDR3 spans 16 residues. Trimming pared 3 bases from V and 7 bases from J, leaving 23 bases between. The CDR3 bases are TGCGCCAGCAGCTCCCCCGTGGGGGGATCCTCGGTGGAGCAGTACTTC. It yields the protein CASSSPVGGSSVEQYF.

The V and J genes are TRBV29-1 and TRBJ2-1; 7 bases line up with TRBD1. CDR3 size: 18 residues. Looked up from germline, CDR1 is SQVTM and CDR2 is ANQGSEA. V trimming: 4 bases; J trimming: 8 bases; junction bases outside the gene matches: 23. The CDR3 protein is CSVGGGWTGQKGGDEQFF. The CDR3 DNA sequence: TGCAGCGTTGGAGGAGGATGGACAGGCCAAAAAGGTGGAGATGAGCAGTTCTTC.

The rearrangement links TRBV4-2 to TRBJ2-1; D gene unclear. The V gene's germline CDR1 is LGHNA and CDR2 YNFKEQ. This CDR3 is built from 14 residues. The V and J ends lost 2 bases and 9 bases respectively, with 14 bases between them. The CDR3 region is CASSQSLLYGEQFF. The CDR3 DNA sequence: TGTGCCAGCAGCCAAAGCCTACTGTACGGTGAGCAGTTCTTC.

The chain joins TRBV24-1 to TRBJ1-5; D might be TRBD1 (5 bases). Germline CDR1 reads KGHDR; CDR2 reads SFDVKD. This CDR3 region has 15 residues. Between the trimmed V and J ends, which lost 4 bases and 2 bases, there was a span of 11 bases. CDR3 nucleotides: TGTGCCACCAGTGACGGGGGAGGAGGCAATCAGCCCCAGCATTTT. Encoded protein: CATSDGGGGNQPQHF.

V is TRBV29-1 and J is TRBJ2-3; 8 nucleotides match TRBD2. CDR1 SQVTM and CDR2 ANQGSEA come from the germline V gene. The CDR3 is 13 amino acids. V lost 7 bases, J lost 14 bases, and 17 bases stayed unmatched. CDR3 loop: CSALEAGARWAYF. CDR3 nucleotide sequence: TGCAGCGCCCTCGAAGCGGGGGCCCGGTGGGCGTATTTT.

The sample holds a few counts of this clonotype. The chain recombines TRBV10-3 with TRBJ2-5; TRBD2 matches at 8 bases. The trim removed 10 bases at V and 5 bases at J, leaving 9 bases unmatched. The CDR3 covers 13 residues. Looked up from germline, CDR1 is ENHRY and CDR2 is SYGVKD. CDR3 loop: CATTGTRGETQYF. The CDR3 region has the DNA TGTGCCACCACCGGGACTAGGGGGGAGACCCAGTACTTC.

The rearrangement uses TRBV27 and TRBJ2-1, with TRBD2 as a possible D gene (7 bases). Trimming pared 5 bases from V and 3 bases from J, leaving 17 bases between. The germline gives CDR1 MNHEY, CDR2 SMNVEV (reference sequence). This CDR3 spans 16 amino acids. The DNA for the CDR3 is TGTGCCAGCAGTCCCCGCCCGGGGGGCCTCTACAATGAGCAGTTCTTC. Translated, it gives CASSPRPGGLYNEQFF.

V is TRBV24-1 and J is TRBJ2-1, with D maybe TRBD1 (7 bases). The CDR3 length is 17 residues. V was cut by 1 base and J by 5 bases, with 17 bases left in between. CDR1 KGHDR and CDR2 SFDVKD come from the germline V gene. The CDR3 sequence is CATSDLRGGTVNNEQFF. In nucleotides, the CDR3 is TGTGCCACCAGTGATTTACGAGGAGGGACAGTGAACAATGAGCAGTTCTTC.

The rearrangement joins TRBV12-3 or TRBV12-4 to TRBJ1-6; TRBD1 might be the D (5 bases). The CDR3 length is 14 residues. The V end was cut by 6 bases, the J end by 8 bases, with 14 bases between. The CDR3 DNA is TGTGCCAGCAGACAGGACGGCGGTGATTCACCCCTCCACTTT. This gives the protein CASRQDGGDSPLHF.

Concerning this clonotype: A junction end diverges from the germline sequence, so it may reflect a read error. The V and J genes are TRBV9 and TRBJ2-4; either TRBD1 or TRBD2 may fit D (5 bases each). There are 15 residues in the CDR3. Germline CDR1 and CDR2: SGDLS and YYNGEE. CDR3 nucleotides: TGTGCCAGCAGCGTAGACCCTGATGGGGGAAACCTTCAGTACTTC. Translated: CASSVDPDGGNLQYF. The complete variable domain, with remaining parts taken from reference TRBV9 and TRBJ2-4, reads DSGVTQTPKHLITATGQRVTLRCSPRSGDLSVYWYQQSLDQGLQFLIQYYNGEERAKGNILERFSAQQFPDLHSELNLSSLELGDSALYFCASSVDPDGGNLQYFGAGTRLSVL.

The chain uses TRBV5-1 and TRBJ2-1; D remains unclear. Germline V gene lookup returns CDR1 SGHRS and CDR2 YFSETQ. There are 14 residues in the CDR3. Deletions cut 0 bases from V and 6 bases from J, with 10 bases between. The CDR3 coding sequence is TGCGCCAGCAGCTTGGTACCAGGCGGCAATGAGCAGTTCTTC. Protein product: CASSLVPGGNEQFF.

This chain links TRBV7-2 with TRBJ2-5, with D perhaps TRBD1 or TRBD2 (5 bases each). The V and J ends lost 5 bases and 1 base respectively, with 11 bases between them. CDR3 length equals 14 residues. Per the germline V gene, CDR1 is SGHTA and CDR2 is FQGNSA. The CDR3 protein is CASSQGRTQETQYF. The DNA of the CDR3 is TGTGCCAGCAGCCAGGGACGGACCCAAGAGACCCAGTACTTC.

The CDR3 region has the DNA TGCGCCAGCAGCTTGGCCAAGGCTAGTAGCGAGACCCAGTACTTC. This translates into CASSLAKASSETQYF. The chain uses TRBV5-1 and TRBJ2-7; D is ambiguous. TRBJ2-5 explains the end of the DNA better; the J call may be wrong. The V gene's germline CDR1 is SGHRS and CDR2 YFSETQ. The CDR3 has 15 amino acids.

The chain recombines TRBV20-1 with TRBJ2-3, with D uncertain. The V and J ends lost 5 bases and 7 bases respectively, with 13 bases between them. The CDR3 runs 12 residues. The germline V gene has CDR1 DFQATT and CDR2 SNEGSKA (reference sequence). CDR3 nucleotide sequence: TGCAGTGCTCCACTACCCGGTTATACGCAGTATTTT. Amino acids: CSAPLPGYTQYF.

The rearrangement joins TRBV13 to TRBJ2-7; D unresolved. V was shortened by 3 bases and J by 5 bases, with 14 bases between the two germline ends. The germline gives CDR1 PRHDT, CDR2 FYEKMQ (reference sequence). The CDR3 spans 14 residues. The CDR3 DNA follows: TGTGCCAGCAGCTTCGGAGACCTAGAGGACGAGCAGTACTTC. It codes for CASSFGDLEDEQYF.